The rows below give T cell receptor beta chains drawn from one sample of a study of cytomegalovirus exposure and HLA in healthy donors. Measured with immunoSEQ multiplex PCR; TCRdb has only the in-frame clones, and not every one. The repertoire holds under 80,000 clones, with more than 60% as singletons. The sequencing sample was made of PBMCs. These receptors were obtained from a man in his fifties in good health and CMV-seropositive. The CDR3 runs from the conserved cysteine through the conserved F or W. The D gene is left open where the match is weak. Some rows mark clone size as missing; the rest say once, few, many or name a class of expanded clone.

abundance,d_gene,j_gene,v_gene,CDR3nt,CDR3aa
few,-,TRBJ1-3,TRBV6-5,TGTGCCACGGGGGGGACCTCTGGAAACACCATATATTTT,CATGGTSGNTIYF
-,-,TRBJ2-1,TRBV9,TGTGCCAGCAGCGTAGAACCGGGGGGCCACAATGAGCAGTTCTTC,CASSVEPGGHNEQFF
-,-,TRBJ2-7,TRBV11-1,TGTGCCAGCAGCTTAGTCTTGGGCGAAGCCTACGAGCAGTACTTC,CASSLVLGEAYEQYF
-,-,TRBJ2-7,TRBV5-6,TGTGCCAGCAGCCGCGGGGCCGAACAGTACTTC,CASSRGAEQYF
-,-,TRBJ1-1,TRBV19,TGTGCCAGTAGTTCTCTGACGGACATGAACACTGAAGCTTTCTTT,CASSSLTDMNTEAFF
-,TRBD1,TRBJ2-7,TRBV27,TGTGCCAGCAGGGGACAGGAGACAACCTACGAGCAGTACTTC,CASRGQETTYEQYF
-,TRBD2,TRBJ2-1,TRBV5-1,TGCGCCAGCAGCCCCTTAGCGGGGGGGCCAGGAAACGAGCAGTTCTTC,CASSPLAGGPGNEQFF
few,-,TRBJ2-7,TRBV7-9,TGTGCCAGCAGCGGGACTGGGGACTACGAGCAGTACTTC,CASSGTGDYEQYF
-,-,TRBJ1-4,TRBV4-3,TGCGCCAGCAGCCAAGATCCCAGGGAAAGTGCGGAGGAAAAACTGTTTTTT,CASSQDPRESAEEKLFF
-,TRBD1,TRBJ2-3,TRBV27,TGTGCCAGCAGGGACAGGGCACTAACAGATACGCAGTATTTT,CASRDRALTDTQYF
-,TRBD1,TRBJ1-5,TRBV2,TGTGCCAGCAGGGCGACAGGGCAGGGGAATCAGCCCCAGCATTTT,CASRATGQGNQPQHF
-,-,TRBJ1-1,TRBV5-3,TGTGCCAGAAGCTCGATCCCCCATCGTGGAGGGAACACTGAAGCTTTCTTT,CARSSIPHRGGNTEAFF
-,TRBD2,TRBJ2-5,TRBV11-2,TGTGCCAGCAGCTTAGTAGGACTAGCGGGGGGCTGGGAGACCCAGTACTTC,CASSLVGLAGGWETQYF
few,TRBD2,TRBJ2-1,TRBV11-1,TGTGCCAGCAGCTTAAAGAGCGGGAGCTACAATGAGCAGTTCTTC,CASSLKSGSYNEQFF
-,TRBD2,TRBJ2-1,TRBV11-3,TGTGCCAGCAGCCGTAGCGGGTCCTCCTACAATGAGCAGTTCTTC,CASSRSGSSYNEQFF
-,TRBD2,TRBJ2-7,TRBV18,TGTGCCAGCTCACCCAGCCTAGCGGGTGAAGTCTACGAGCAGTACTTC,CASSPSLAGEVYEQYF
-,-,TRBJ2-5,TRBV7-7,TGTGCCAGCAGCATAAAAGAGACCCAGTACTTC,CASSIKETQYF
few,TRBD1,TRBJ1-1,TRBV19,TGTGCCAGTAGTCCGGGACAGGGAAGGAATGCTTTCTTT,CASSPGQGRNAFF
-,-,TRBJ2-2,TRBV2,TGTGCCAGCAAGGGGGTTACTTACACCGGGGAGCTGTTTTTT,CASKGVTYTGELFF
once,TRBD1,TRBJ2-1,TRBV27,TGTGCCAGCAACAAAGGGGGCGCGGCTAGCTCCTACAATGAGCAGTTCTTC,CASNKGGAASSYNEQFF
-,-,TRBJ2-7,TRBV2,TGTGCCAGCAGTGAGACCCGCAGGGGTTCCTACGAGCAGTACTTC,CASSETRRGSYEQYF
-,-,TRBJ2-7,TRBV7-2,TGTGCCAGCAGCTTAGTTCAGGACTACGAGCAGTACTTC,CASSLVQDYEQYF
-,TRBD2,TRBJ2-1,TRBV12-5,TGTGCTAGTGCCGAGACTAGCGGGACCTACAATGAGCAGTTCTTC,CASAETSGTYNEQFF
-,-,TRBJ2-4,TRBV29-1,TGCAGCGTTGAAGGTGTAACCAAAAACATTCAGTACTTC,CSVEGVTKNIQYF
-,-,TRBJ1-4,TRBV4-2,TGTGCCAGCACCAGTATTAAACTGTTTTTT,CASTSIKLFF
-,-,TRBJ1-2,TRBV9,TGTGCCAGCAGCGCCTCAGGGAACTATGGCTACACCTTC,CASSASGNYGYTF
-,-,TRBJ1-2,TRBV7-2,TGTGCCAGCAGCTTAGTAGGGGAACCTAACTATGGCTACACCTTC,CASSLVGEPNYGYTF
-,-,TRBJ1-1,TRBV29-1,TGCAGCGTCCGGGACACTGAAGCTTTCTTT,CSVRDTEAFF
-,-,TRBJ1-2,TRBV4-1,TGCGCAAGCAGACCCGGGAGCGGCTACAACTTC,CASRPGSGYNF
few,-,TRBJ1-1,TRBV6-5,TGTGCCAGCAGCCGGACGAATTCAGGGGAGGCTTTCTTT,CASSRTNSGEAFF
-,-,TRBJ2-3,TRBV2,TGTGCCAGCAGAGAGGGCCAACTCAATCAGCCCCAGTATTTT,CASREGQLNQPQYF
-,-,TRBJ2-7,TRBV6-5,TGTGCCAGCACTGCAGGGGTGAACCCCTACGAGCAGTACTTC,CASTAGVNPYEQYF
once,TRBD2,TRBJ2-5,TRBV4-2,TGTGCCAGCAGCCAAGGGCTAGCGGGGGCCCAAGAGACCCAGTACTTC,CASSQGLAGAQETQYF
once,-,TRBJ2-5,TRBV6-5,TGTGCCAGCATAAGAGCTCCGCTACGGGAGACCCAGTACTTC,CASIRAPLRETQYF
-,-,TRBJ1-4,TRBV29-1,TGCAGCGTAAGACAGCCGAATGAAAAACTGTTTTTT,CSVRQPNEKLFF
-,-,TRBJ2-1,TRBV28,TGTGCCAGCAGAGGGGGATACAATGAGCAGTTCTTC,CASRGGYNEQFF
once,-,TRBJ2-7,TRBV19,TGTGCCAGTAGTGGACAACCAACCTACGAGCAGTACTTC,CASSGQPTYEQYF
-,-,TRBJ2-2,TRBV7-2,TGTGCCAGCGTCCGGGACTCCGGGGAGCTGTTTTTT,CASVRDSGELFF
once,TRBD1,TRBJ2-5,TRBV4-2,TGTGCCAGCAGCCAAGATAACAGGGGTAGAGAGACCCAGTACTTC,CASSQDNRGRETQYF
-,-,TRBJ1-5,TRBV2,TGTGCCAGCAGTGACAGGGTCGCAAGCAATCAGCCCCAGCATTTT,CASSDRVASNQPQHF
-,-,TRBJ1-3,TRBV30,TGTGCCTGGAGTAACTCATTCAACAGGGACAACTCTGGAAACACCATATATTTT,CAWSNSFNRDNSGNTIYF
-,-,TRBJ1-2,TRBV6-5,TGTGCCAGCAGTTACGGTCAGGGCCACTATGGCTACACCTTC,CASSYGQGHYGYTF
-,-,TRBJ1-1,TRBV6-5,TGTGCCAGCAGTTGGGGGACAGAAGCTTTCTTT,CASSWGTEAFF
-,TRBD2,TRBJ2-2,TRBV5-1,TGCGCCAGCCAATGGGGGGGCACCGGGGAGCTGTTTTTT,CASQWGGTGELFF
-,TRBD1,TRBJ2-3,TRBV7-6,TGTGCCAGCACTGGGACAGGGCTACAAACAGATACGCAGTATTTT,CASTGTGLQTDTQYF
-,-,TRBJ1-1,TRBV5-1,TGCGCCAGCAGCTTCGACAGAGTGAACACTGAAGCTTTCTTT,CASSFDRVNTEAFF
-,TRBD1,TRBJ1-1,TRBV25-1,TGTGCCAGCAGTCCCCCGGACAGGAAGAACACTGAAGCTTTCTTT,CASSPPDRKNTEAFF
-,-,TRBJ2-2,TRBV4-1,TGCGCCAGCAGCCACCCGGGAGCCACCGGGGAGCTGTTTTTT,CASSHPGATGELFF
-,-,TRBJ2-4,TRBV27,TGTGCCAGCAGTTCAAAAAACATTCAGTACTTC,CASSSKNIQYF
-,TRBD1,TRBJ1-2,TRBV7-2,TGTGCCAGCAGCCTAGGCGCCTACGGGGACAGATCTTGGGGCTATGGCTACACCTTC,CASSLGAYGDRSWGYGYTF